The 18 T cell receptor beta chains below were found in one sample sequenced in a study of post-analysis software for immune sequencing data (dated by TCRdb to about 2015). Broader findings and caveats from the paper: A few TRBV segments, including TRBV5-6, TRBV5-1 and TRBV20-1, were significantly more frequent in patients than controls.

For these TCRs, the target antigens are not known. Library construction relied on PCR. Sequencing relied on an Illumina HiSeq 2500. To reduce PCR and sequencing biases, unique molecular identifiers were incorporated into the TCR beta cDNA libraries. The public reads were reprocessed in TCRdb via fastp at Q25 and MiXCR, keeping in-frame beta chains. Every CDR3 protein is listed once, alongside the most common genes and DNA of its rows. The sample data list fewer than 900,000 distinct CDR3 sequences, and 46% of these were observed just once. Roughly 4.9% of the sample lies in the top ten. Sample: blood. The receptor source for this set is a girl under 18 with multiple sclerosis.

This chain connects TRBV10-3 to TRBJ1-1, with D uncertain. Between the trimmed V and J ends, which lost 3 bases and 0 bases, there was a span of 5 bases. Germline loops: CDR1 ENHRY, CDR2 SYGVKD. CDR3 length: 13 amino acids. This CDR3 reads CAISERLNTEAFF. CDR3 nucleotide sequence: TGTGCCATCAGTGAAAGGTTGAACACTGAAGCTTTCTTT.

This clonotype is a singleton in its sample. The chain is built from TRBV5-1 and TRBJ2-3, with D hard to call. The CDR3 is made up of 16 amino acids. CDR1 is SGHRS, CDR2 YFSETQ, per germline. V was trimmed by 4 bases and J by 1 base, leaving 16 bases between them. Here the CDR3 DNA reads TGCGCCAGCAGCATCGGTGGCCTTAGAGGCACAGATACGCAGTATTTT. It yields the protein CASSIGGLRGTDTQYF.

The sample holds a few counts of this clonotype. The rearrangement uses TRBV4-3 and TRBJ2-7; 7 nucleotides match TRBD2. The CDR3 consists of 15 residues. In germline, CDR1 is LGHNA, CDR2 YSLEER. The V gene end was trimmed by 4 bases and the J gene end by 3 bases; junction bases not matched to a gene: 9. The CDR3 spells CASSPGRNLLYEQYF. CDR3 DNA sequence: TGCGCCAGCAGCCCCGGGAGGAACCTTCTCTACGAGCAGTACTTC.

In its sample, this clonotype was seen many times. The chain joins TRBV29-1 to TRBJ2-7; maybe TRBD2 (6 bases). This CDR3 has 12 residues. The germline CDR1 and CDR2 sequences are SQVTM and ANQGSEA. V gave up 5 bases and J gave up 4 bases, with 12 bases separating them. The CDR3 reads CSVPGDGYEQYF. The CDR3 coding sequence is TGCAGCGTTCCGGGGGATGGGTACGAGCAGTACTTC.

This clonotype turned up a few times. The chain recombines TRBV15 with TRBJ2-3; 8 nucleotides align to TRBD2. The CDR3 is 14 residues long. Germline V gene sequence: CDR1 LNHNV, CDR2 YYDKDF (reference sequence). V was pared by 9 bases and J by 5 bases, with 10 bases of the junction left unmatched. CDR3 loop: CATQSGGARDTQYF. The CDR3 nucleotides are TGTGCCACACAATCCGGGGGGGCACGAGATACGCAGTATTTT.

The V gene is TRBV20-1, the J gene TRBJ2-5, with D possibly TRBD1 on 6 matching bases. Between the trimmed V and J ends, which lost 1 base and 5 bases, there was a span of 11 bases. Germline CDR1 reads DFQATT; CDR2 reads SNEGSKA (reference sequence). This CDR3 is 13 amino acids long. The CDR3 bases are TGCAGTGCTAGAGTGGGGGCCAGGGAGACCCAGTACTTC. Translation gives CSARVGARETQYF.

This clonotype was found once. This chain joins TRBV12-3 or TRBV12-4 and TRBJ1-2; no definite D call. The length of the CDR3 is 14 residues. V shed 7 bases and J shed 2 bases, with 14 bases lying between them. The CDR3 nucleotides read TGTGCCAGCATCAGAGGACTGGGAAACTATGGCTACACCTTC. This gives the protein CASIRGLGNYGYTF.

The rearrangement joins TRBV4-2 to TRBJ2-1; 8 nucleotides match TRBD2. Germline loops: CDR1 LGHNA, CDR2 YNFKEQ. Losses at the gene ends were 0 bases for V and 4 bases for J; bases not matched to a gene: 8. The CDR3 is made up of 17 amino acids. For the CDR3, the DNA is TGTGCCAGCAGCCAAGATCGCTCGGCGGGAGGTTACAATGAGCAGTTCTTC. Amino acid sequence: CASSQDRSAGGYNEQFF.

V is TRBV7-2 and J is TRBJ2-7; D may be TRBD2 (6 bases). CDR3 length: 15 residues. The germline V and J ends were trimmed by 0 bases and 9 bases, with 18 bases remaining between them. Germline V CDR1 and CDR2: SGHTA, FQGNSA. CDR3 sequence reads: CASSLAGTDDDTQYF. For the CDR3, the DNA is TGTGCCAGCAGCTTAGCCGGGACTGACGACGATACGCAGTACTTC. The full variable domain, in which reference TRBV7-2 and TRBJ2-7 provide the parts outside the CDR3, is GAGVSQSPSNKVTEKGKDVELRCDPISGHTALYWYRQSLGQGLEFLIYFQGNSAPDKSGLPSDRFSAERTGGSVSTLTIQRTQQEDSAVYLCASSLAGTDDDTQYFGPGTRLTVT.

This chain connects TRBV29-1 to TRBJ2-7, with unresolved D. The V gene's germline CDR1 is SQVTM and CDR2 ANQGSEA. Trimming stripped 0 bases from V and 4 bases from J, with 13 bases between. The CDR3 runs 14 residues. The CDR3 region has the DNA TGCAGCGTTGAAGAGGGGTCAGGAAAATACGAGCAGTACTTC. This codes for CSVEEGSGKYEQYF.

CDR3 DNA: TGCGCCAGCAGCGGGTTGGGGGGCGCCTACGAGCAGTACTTC. This encodes CASSGLGGAYEQYF. This chain joins TRBV10-2 and TRBJ2-7; D possibly uses TRBD1 or TRBD2 (6 bases each). V lost 6 bases, J lost 2 bases, and 14 bases lay in between. The CDR3 spans 14 residues. CDR1 is WSHSY, CDR2 SAAADI, per germline.

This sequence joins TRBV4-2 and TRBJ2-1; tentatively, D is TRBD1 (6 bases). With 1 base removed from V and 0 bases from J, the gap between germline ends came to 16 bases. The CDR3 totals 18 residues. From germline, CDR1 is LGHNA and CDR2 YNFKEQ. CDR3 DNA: TGTGCCAGCAGCCAAGGCGACCAGGGGCTCAACTCCTACAATGAGCAGTTCTTC. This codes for CASSQGDQGLNSYNEQFF.

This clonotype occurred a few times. CDR3 protein: CASSLTGRGEQFF. The CDR3 DNA sequence: TGTGCCAGCAGTCTGACAGGGCGGGGGGAGCAGTTCTTC. This chain uses TRBV2 with TRBJ2-1; the D gene could be TRBD1 or TRBD2 (7 bases each). V lost 5 bases to trimming and J lost 10 bases, with 15 bases between them. In germline, CDR1 is SNHLY, CDR2 FYNNEI. The CDR3 length is 13 residues. Filled out from reference TRBV2 and TRBJ2-1, the complete variable domain reads EPEVTQTPSHQVTQMGQEVILRCVPISNHLYFYWYRQILGQKVEFLVSFYNNEISEKSEIFDDQFSVERPDGSNFTLKIRSTKLEDSAMYFCASSLTGRGEQFFGPGTRLTVL.

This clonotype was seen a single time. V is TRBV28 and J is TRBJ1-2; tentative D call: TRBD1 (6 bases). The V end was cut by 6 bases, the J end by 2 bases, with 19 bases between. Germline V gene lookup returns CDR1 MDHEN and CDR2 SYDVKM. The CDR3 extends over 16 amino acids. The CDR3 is CASSRVGQKLNYGYTF. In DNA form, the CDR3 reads TGTGCCAGCAGCCGAGTCGGACAGAAGCTCAACTATGGCTACACCTTC.

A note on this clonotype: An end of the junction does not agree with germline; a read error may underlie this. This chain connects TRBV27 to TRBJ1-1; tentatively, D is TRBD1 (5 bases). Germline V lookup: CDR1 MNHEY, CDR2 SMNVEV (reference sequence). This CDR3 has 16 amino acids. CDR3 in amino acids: CASSFLDEGENAEAFF. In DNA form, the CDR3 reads TGTGCCAGCAGTTTTCTCGATGAAGGGGAGAACGCTGAAGCTTTCTTT.

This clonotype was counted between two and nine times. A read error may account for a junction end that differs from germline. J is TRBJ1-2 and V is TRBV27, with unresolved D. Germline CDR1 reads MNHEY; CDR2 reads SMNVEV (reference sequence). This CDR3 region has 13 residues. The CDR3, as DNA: TGCGCCAGCAGCCCAGGTTCCACCTATGGCTACACCTTC. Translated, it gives CASSPGSTYGYTF.

The CDR3 loop is CAWSRDRGHGYTF. CDR3 in DNA: TGTGCCTGGAGCCGTGACAGGGGCCATGGCTACACCTTC. The J gene is TRBJ1-2, the V gene TRBV30, with 8 bases fitting TRBD1. Germline V gives CDR1 GTSNPN, CDR2 SVGIG (reference sequence). This CDR3 contains 13 residues. Unmatched junction bases numbered 6, after V lost 3 bases and J lost 6 bases.

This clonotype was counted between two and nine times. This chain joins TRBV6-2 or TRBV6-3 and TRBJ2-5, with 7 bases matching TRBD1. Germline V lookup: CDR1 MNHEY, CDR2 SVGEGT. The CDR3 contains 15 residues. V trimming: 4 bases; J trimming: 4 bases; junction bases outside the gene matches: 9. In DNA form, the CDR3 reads TGTGCCAGCAGTTCCTGGACAGGTCAAGGAGAGACCCAGTACTTC. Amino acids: CASSSWTGQGETQYF.